The rows below give T cell receptor beta chains drawn from one sample of a study of monozygotic twins with inflammatory bowel disease. One entry per CDR3 protein, without DNA, is what TCRdb gives after re-calling the 5' RACE reads. Listed are about 210,000 distinct CDR3 sequences; 7.7% falls within the top ten. The sequenced sample was blood. All receptors derive from a human donor with ulcerative colitis or Crohn's disease, or a healthy co-twin of an affected twin (not recorded which). Each CDR3 is given with its conserved first and last residue.

V: TRBV3-1; J: TRBJ1-2; CDR3: CASSHGNPGRTF
V: TRBV30; J: TRBJ2-3; CDR3: CASLGGTTQYF
V: TRBV7-2; J: TRBJ2-1; CDR3: CASSLEGSRANEQFF
V: TRBV7-9; J: TRBJ2-3; CDR3: CASSVTGTPSDTQYF
V: TRBV5-1; J: TRBJ2-4; CDR3: CASSPGTSGGASAKNIQYF
V: TRBV7-9; J: TRBJ1-1; CDR3: CASSSRQGRRNTEAFF
V: TRBV20-1; J: TRBJ2-7; CDR3: CSASLDIHYEQYF
V: TRBV10-3; J: TRBJ2-2; CDR3: CAISESFDEKSTGELFF
V: TRBV2; J: TRBJ2-4; CDR3: CASSEAGTAKNIQYF
V: TRBV7-8; J: TRBJ2-7; CDR3: CASSPPGQVIYEQYF
V: TRBV4-1; J: TRBJ1-1; CDR3: CASSQDRGFGNTEAFF
V: TRBV11-2; J: TRBJ2-7; CDR3: CASLAPGGYEQYF
V: TRBV5-6; J: TRBJ1-5; CDR3: CASSFGGVNYFYSNQPQHF
V: TRBV7-9; J: TRBJ1-1; CDR3: CASSLREAAEAFF
V: TRBV7-9; J: TRBJ2-3; CDR3: CASSPDGTWGTDTQYF
V: TRBV4-1; J: TRBJ2-1; CDR3: CASSPLGAGVINEQFF
V: TRBV6-5; J: TRBJ2-7; CDR3: CASSPGTIYEQYF
V: TRBV9; J: TRBJ2-3; CDR3: CASSLGQGIGDTQYF
V: TRBV10-2; J: TRBJ2-5; CDR3: CASKYLGETQYF
V: TRBV11-2; J: TRBJ2-3; CDR3: CASSFARDRLLAQYF
V: TRBV5-6; J: TRBJ1-1; CDR3: CASSLTDTEAFF
V: TRBV29-1; J: TRBJ2-1; CDR3: CSVAPLLEISEQFF